This T cell receptor beta chain was captured by sequencing in a study of T cells in Graves' hyperthyroidism and ophthalmopathy. The V gene end was trimmed by 3 bases and the J gene end by 7 bases; junction bases not matched to a gene: 4. In germline, CDR1 is DFQATT, CDR2 SNEGSKA (reference sequence). This CDR3 has 13 residues. Exclusion of a patient resulted from uncontrolled infection, other autoimmune disease, pregnancy or lactation. Researchers amplified the TCR beta CDR3 regions from RNA transcripts. TCR CDR3 regions were first amplified by RT-PCR with HTBI primers. MiXCR, applied by TCRdb to the multiplex PCR reads, yields one record per CDR3 protein. This sample has some 350,000 distinct CDR3 sequences, with roughly 13% found just once.

Sequences were obtained from blood. This chain connects TRBV20-1 to TRBJ2-2; TRBD2 matches at 8 bases. This clonotype was obtained from a middle-aged woman with Graves' ophthalmopathy. This chain's CDR3 is CSASGRADGELFF. The DNA for the CDR3 is TGCAGTGCTAGCGGGAGGGCGGACGGGGAGCTGTTTTTT.